This T cell receptor beta chain was observed in a study of blood T cell repertoires in COVID-19 (dated by TCRdb to the early 2020s). For the study in its entirety: Samples covering the acute and convalescent phases of COVID-19 were provided by collaborators in the United States, Italy and Spain. The prospective study material was composed of cDNA or gDNA derived from T cells, B-cell-depleted T cells, or PBMCs. Subjects who had been exposed to COVID-19, were actively infected with it, or had recovered from it provided the deeply sampled blood TCRbeta repertoires that made up the dataset. A freely available public database, intended as a resource for researchers studying the immune response to SARS-CoV-2, is where the repertoires were released. Samples were obtained from the ongoing ImmuneRACE study (first 160 participants) and from 1,200 or so subjects provided by 6 global collaborators. Nearly every sample came with metadata listing a de-identified subject ID, COVID-19 status, age in years and sex. Where HLA class I and class II types were available, the types were taken from metadata supplied by the sample provider, not from assay-based typing.

From cysteine to phenylalanine, the CDR3 is 17 amino acids long. The kept DNA is CDR3 alone, 51 bases in frame from the first base. Unmatched junction bases come to 7, with V trimmed by 10 bases and J by 0 bases. The germline V gene provides CDR1 KGHDR and CDR2 SFDVKD. TCRbeta CDR3 regions were amplified from genomic DNA using the immunoSEQ Assay, a bias-controlled multiplex PCR. Processing in the source paper ran as follows. The number of nucleated cells in each sample was estimated by amplification of reference gene primers within the assay. Sequence reads were collapsed and filtered to measure the absolute abundance of every unique TCRbeta CDR3 rearrangement. For each sample, productive Simpson clonality was calculated by taking the square root of Simpson's diversity index across productive rearrangements. Here the immuneACCESS table is served through TCRdb, limited to in-frame sequences with V and J called. Missing clones are a known gap in these copies; in checked studies unresolved V genes cover under half, and the rest lacks a known reason. V and J calls and clone size are those listed in that table; D and trimming were worked out from the DNA. For this sample the table gives 300,000 to 400,000 clones, of which roughly nine tenths were detected only once. The ten largest clones capture about 1% of the sample.

Note on this clone: Its cognate antigen has yet to be identified. Per-nucleotide qualities are absent, and no much larger clonotype sits a single base away.

Enrolling through a virtual design, the prospective study's participants ranged in age from about 18 to 89 years and lived across 20 to 25 United States geographic areas. In the prospective study, cohorts were assigned on the basis of participant-reported clinical history obtained from a screening survey and a study questionnaire. Recovered participants in ImmuneRACE Cohort 3 were defined as having two consecutive negative NP/OP PCR tests, clearance from a healthcare professional, or resolution of symptoms. In the prospective study, mobile phlebotomists collected whole blood, serum and a nasopharyngeal or oropharyngeal swab from each participant. Additional blood draws and questionnaires over an approximately two-month period could optionally be provided by prospective study participants. Before DNA extraction, blood samples from the prospective study were shipped at room temperature or frozen.

Paper-wide results and their limitations: Clinical and demographic metadata were provided uncurated, with the amount varying by source and participant.

The V gene is TRBV24-1 and the J gene is TRBJ2-2, and 13 junctional nucleotides match TRBD2. The receptor was isolated from a man younger than 30 who had recovered from COVID-19. Material: PBMCs or T cells enriched from blood (not recorded which). The encoded CDR3 is CATTGTSGTSNTGELFF. The DNA sequence follows: TGTGCCACTACCGGGACTAGCGGGACGTCGAACACCGGGGAGCTGTTTTTT.